The entry below describes one T cell receptor (beta chain). This CDR3 has 17 residues. Germline V gene lookup returns CDR1 SNHLY and CDR2 FYNNEI. V shed 1 base and J shed 7 bases, with 20 bases lying between them. The data were taken from a study of blood T cell repertoires in COVID-19. Profiled with immunoSEQ multiplex PCR; TCRdb holds only in-frame clones, not every one. The sample shows around 300,000 clones, 70% to 90% of them seen only once. Seattle participants joined during active infection and were tracked over time. The V gene is TRBV2, the J gene TRBJ2-1; D perhaps matches TRBD2 (7 bases). Sequenced input: peripheral blood. The source is a woman in her sixties or seventies with COVID-19, enrolled during active disease. The CDR3 is CASSEDYEGGRRNEQFF. Here the CDR3 DNA reads TGTGCCAGCAGTGAAGACTATGAGGGGGGGCGTAGAAATGAGCAGTTCTTC.